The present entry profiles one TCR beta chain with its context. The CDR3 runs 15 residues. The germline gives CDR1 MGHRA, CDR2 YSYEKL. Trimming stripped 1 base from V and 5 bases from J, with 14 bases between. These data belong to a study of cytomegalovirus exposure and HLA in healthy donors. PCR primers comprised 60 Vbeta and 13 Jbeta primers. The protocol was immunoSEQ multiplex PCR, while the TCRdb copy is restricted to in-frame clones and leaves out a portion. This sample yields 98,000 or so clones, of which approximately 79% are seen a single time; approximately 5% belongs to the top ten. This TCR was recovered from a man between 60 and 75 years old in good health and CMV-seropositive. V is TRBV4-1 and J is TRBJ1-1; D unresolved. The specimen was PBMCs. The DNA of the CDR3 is TGCGCCAGCAGCCAAGTCGGGATGGCTCGAACTGAAGCTTTCTTT. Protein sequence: CASSQVGMARTEAFF.